Following are 3 T cell receptor beta chains from one sample sequenced in a study of T cell repertoires and HLA-DP antigens. No antigen has been identified for these receptors. Sequenced by immunoSEQ multiplex PCR; TCRdb stores in-frame clones only, minus some. This sample has approximately 86,000 clones, with 86% found just once. The sample consisted of CD4+ T cells from PBMCs. These receptor sequences come from a man aged 45-60 years in good health and CMV-seronegative.

The genes are TRBV19 and TRBJ2-7; 8 bases agree with TRBD1. The CDR3 contains 15 residues. Germline V gene data show CDR1 as LNHDA and CDR2 as SQIVND (reference sequence). V trimming: 3 bases; J trimming: 4 bases; junction bases outside the gene matches: 8. The CDR3 loop reads CASSIIRQGSYEQYF. CDR3 nucleotides: TGTGCCAGTAGTATTATCCGACAGGGGTCTTACGAGCAGTACTTC.

V gene TRBV7-9 combines with J gene TRBJ2-7, with D possibly TRBD1 on 6 matching bases. This CDR3 contains 14 residues. CDR1 and CDR2 from the germline V gene are SEHNR and FQNEAQ (reference sequence). Trimming took off 5 bases at V and 2 bases at J, with 13 bases between the two ends. CDR3 DNA: TGTGCCAGCAGCCCGGGACACCGAGCCTACGAGCAGTACTTC. It is translated as CASSPGHRAYEQYF.

This chain uses TRBV11-2 with TRBJ2-3, with D maybe TRBD2 (5 bases). The CDR3 extends over 14 amino acids. Germline loops: CDR1 SGHAT, CDR2 FQNNGV. V was clipped by 3 bases and J by 3 bases, with 10 bases between them. The CDR3 DNA is TGTGCCAGCAGCTTTCGGGGATCGACAGATACGCAGTATTTT. It encodes CASSFRGSTDTQYF.